A selection of T cell receptor beta chains follows, all from one sample in a study of T-cell reconstitution after alpha-beta-depleted transplantation in children. Each CDR3 protein gets one entry after TCRdb re-called the PCR reads with MiXCR. The repertoire consists of approximately 430,000 distinct CDR3 sequences, with 15% to 20% occurring once and the leading ten covering just under 30%. Specimen: PBMCs, mostly from graft donor cells, collected 360 days after TCRalphabeta/CD19-depleted stem cell transplant. These receptors all come from a boy in the first two years of life who had a stem cell transplant for Wiskott-Aldrich syndrome, so the T cells may come from the graft donor. Each CDR3 is given with its conserved first and last residue. Each record gives: V gene, CDR3 protein.

>TRBV29-1
CSVVGRSGNTIYF
>TRBV20-1
CSASSGRHMIATNEKLFF
>TRBV11-2
CASSSGLRFLQYF
>TRBV20-1
CSASPGGAKDQPQHF
>TRBV6-5
CASSYFQGGQPQHF
>TRBV18
CASSPTGGGSYNEQFF
>TRBV12-3/TRBV12-4
CASSPQKGTEAFF
>TRBV7-9
CASSLRTPNTEAFF
>TRBV4-1
CASSQVFRSSYEQYF
>TRBV25-1
CASRGTASGLTYNEQFF
>TRBV24-1
CATSEGPLLSGANVLTF
>TRBV5-5
CASSGDYEQYF
>TRBV12-3/TRBV12-4
CASSLRAVSYEQYF
>TRBV28
CASRTGTQSWQYF
>TRBV10-3
CAASSGGSQLETQYF
>TRBV5-5
CASSLAGKAETQYF
>TRBV7-2
CASSLGGPRRGETQYF
>TRBV12-3/TRBV12-4
CASTPRASGYEQYF
>TRBV6-2/TRBV6-3
CASSYWGYEQYF
>TRBV12-3/TRBV12-4
CASSFQGRGGYGYTF
>TRBV2
CASRGDRVREQFF
>TRBV6-2/TRBV6-3
CASSYSEGGQPQHF
>TRBV3-1
CASSQEQGSVNTEAFF
>TRBV7-8
CASSPGTSGKASYEQYF
>TRBV24-1
CATSEGTGSEFF
>TRBV7-2
CASSLEPGQGYNEQFF
>TRBV3-1
CASSQVRTGGVNEQFF
>TRBV7-2
CASTPAVGGVGEQYF
>TRBV2
CASSERLAGGPGTDTQYF
>TRBV12-3/TRBV12-4
CASSPAETPRRNSPLHF
>TRBV5-1
CASSLKRMNTGELFF
>TRBV12-3/TRBV12-4
CASSQSRGYNEQFF
>TRBV5-1
CASSSTGETQYF
>TRBV2
CASSEPRLFSYEQYF
>TRBV5-1
CASSLVTSGSFNTDTQYF
>TRBV24-1
CATSDSGRVRLRNEQFF
>TRBV20-1
CSARDRKTGEKGNIQYF
>TRBV27
CASSFGLADSGEQFF
>TRBV5-1
CASSLMGLTDTQYF
>TRBV19
CASSIGKGGRVGEQFF
>TRBV5-6
CASSLGAGLNGYTF
>TRBV7-9
CASSHYNVAGPLAGF
>TRBV20-1
CSASSWEGDTQYF
>TRBV20-1
CSATGTGDYEQYF
>TRBV5-1
CASSFRDTYEQYF
>TRBV2
CASSADHGETQYF
>TRBV3-1
CASRLGENTEAFF
>TRBV3-1
CASSQWAVTDTQYF
>TRBV20-1
CSARKVEKETQYF